This T cell receptor (beta chain) was captured by sequencing in a study of T cells in Graves' hyperthyroidism and ophthalmopathy. Study-level findings and limits: Clonotypes that were expanded in thyroid above 0.001 mostly appeared in blood too.

This clonotype appeared a few times. What it binds is not known. Diagnoses were established using clinical symptoms, serum thyroxine and TRAb, thyroid ultrasound and orbital computed tomography. Researchers amplified the TCR beta CDR3 regions from RNA transcripts. TCR CDR3 regions were first amplified by RT-PCR with HTBI primers. TCRdb re-called the multiplex PCR reads through MiXCR, storing one row per CDR3 protein. The table has around 400,000 distinct CDR3 sequences, just under 25% seen once. V gave up 2 bases and J gave up 4 bases, with 5 bases separating them. This CDR3 has 12 residues. CDR1 SEHNR and CDR2 FQNEAQ come from the germline V gene (reference sequence).

The chain combines TRBV7-9 with TRBJ2-5; D gene unclear. Sequencing input: blood. The TCR comes from a man aged 45-60 years with Graves' hyperthyroidism. The CDR3 reads CASSLISETQYF. CDR3 DNA: TGTGCCAGCAGCTTAATCTCAGAGACCCAGTACTTC.